This record covers a single T cell receptor beta chain. The data are from a study of blood T cell repertoires in COVID-19. Study details: PBMCs, B-cell-depleted T cells, or T cells provided the cDNA or gDNA that made up the material.

With 2 bases clipped from V and 0 bases from J, the junction kept 2 bases outside the gene matches. The CDR3 spans 17 residues. Germline CDR1 SGHRS, CDR2 YFSETQ. TCRdb's copy holds only in-frame clones and misses some; the assay was immunoSEQ multiplex PCR. The sample has approximately 41,000 clones; over 70% are singletons. Sequencing input: peripheral blood. The chain carries TRBV5-1 and TRBJ2-2; 12 nucleotides match TRBD2. The source of this sequence is a woman in her 40s with acute or convalescent COVID-19. Here the CDR3 reads CASSLGLAGPNTGELFF. The CDR3 DNA sequence: TGCGCCAGCAGCTTAGGACTAGCGGGGCCGAACACCGGGGAGCTGTTTTTT.